This T cell receptor (beta chain) was sequenced during a study of shared T cell receptors in the human thymus. This clone appeared once. The CDR3 consists of 18 residues. The germline V gene has CDR1 SGHTA and CDR2 FQGNSA. V gave up 4 bases and J gave up 1 base, with 22 bases separating them. The method was immunoSEQ multiplex PCR; TCRdb's version includes in-frame clones alone and lacks a portion of them. Of roughly 710,000 clones in the sample, 70% to 90% were seen once. These sequences were also reported in another study, on human thymus T cells. That investigation notes: Obtained as resections during corrective heart surgery, the thymus tissue was then studied. What appeared biased in thymic and blood repertoires was the usage of V and J genes. Related research has reported that thymic repertoires overlap highly among unrelated individuals.

The chain links TRBV7-2 to TRBJ1-1; no reliable D call. Sequenced: thymocytes. This receptor was taken from a girl under three years old with a congenital heart defect. The chain's CDR3 is CASSSKTSTLIQNTEAFF. The DNA of the CDR3 is TGTGCCAGCAGCTCGAAAACCTCGACTCTTATCCAGAACACTGAAGCTTTCTTT.